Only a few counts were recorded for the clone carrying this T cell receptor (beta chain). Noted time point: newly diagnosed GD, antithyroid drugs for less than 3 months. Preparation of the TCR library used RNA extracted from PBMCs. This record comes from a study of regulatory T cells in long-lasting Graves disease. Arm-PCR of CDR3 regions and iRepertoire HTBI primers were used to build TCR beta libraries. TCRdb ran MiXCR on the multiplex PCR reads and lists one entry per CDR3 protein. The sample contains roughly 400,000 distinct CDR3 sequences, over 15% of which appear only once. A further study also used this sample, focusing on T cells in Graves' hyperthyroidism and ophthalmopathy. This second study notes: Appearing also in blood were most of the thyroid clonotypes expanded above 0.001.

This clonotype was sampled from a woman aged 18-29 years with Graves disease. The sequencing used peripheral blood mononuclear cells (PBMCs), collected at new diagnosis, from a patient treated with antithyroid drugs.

In nucleotides, the CDR3 is TGTGCCAGCAATCCTAACGGACAGCACTACGAGCAGTACTTC. This translates into CASNPNGQHYEQYF. The V gene is TRBV6-1, the J gene TRBJ2-7, with a weak D call TRBD1 (6 bases). Germline V gene sequence: CDR1 MNHNS, CDR2 SASEGT. V gave up 7 bases and J gave up 3 bases, with 16 bases separating them. The CDR3 is 14 residues long.